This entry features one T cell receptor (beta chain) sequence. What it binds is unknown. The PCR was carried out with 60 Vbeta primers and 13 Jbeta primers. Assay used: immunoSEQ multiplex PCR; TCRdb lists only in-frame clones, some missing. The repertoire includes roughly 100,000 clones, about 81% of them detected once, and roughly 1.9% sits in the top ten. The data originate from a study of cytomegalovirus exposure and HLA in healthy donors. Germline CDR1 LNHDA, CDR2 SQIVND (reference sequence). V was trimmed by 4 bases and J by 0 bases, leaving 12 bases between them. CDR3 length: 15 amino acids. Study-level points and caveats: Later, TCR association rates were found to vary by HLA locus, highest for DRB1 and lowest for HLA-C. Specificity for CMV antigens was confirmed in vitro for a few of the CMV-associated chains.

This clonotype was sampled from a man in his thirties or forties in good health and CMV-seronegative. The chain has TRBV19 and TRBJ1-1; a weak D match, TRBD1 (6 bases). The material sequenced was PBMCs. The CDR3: CASSSWDTVNTEAFF. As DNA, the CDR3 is TGTGCCAGTAGTAGTTGGGACACAGTGAACACTGAAGCTTTCTTT.